Below, 14 T cell receptor beta chains from the same sample are listed, as sequenced in a study of tumor and adjacent non-tumor tissue in lung cancer. This sample's RNA came from whole unsorted tissue. More than 3 cm separated this lung sample from the edge of the tumor. A modified ARM-PCR protocol with three rounds of nested PCR amplified TCRbeta. In TCRdb, the multiplex PCR reads were re-called with MiXCR into one record per CDR3 protein. The profile shows approximately 120,000 distinct CDR3 sequences, around 57% of them singletons. Sequencing input: distant non-tumor lung tissue. The receptors originated from a man in his 60s with non-small cell lung cancer.

The table lists this clonotype with many counts. This sequence joins TRBV6-5 and TRBJ1-6; 7 nucleotides line up with TRBD1. The V gene end was trimmed by 6 bases and the J gene end by 6 bases; junction bases not matched to a gene: 8. This CDR3 spans 15 amino acids. Germline values: CDR1 MNHEY, CDR2 SVGAGI. Here the CDR3 DNA reads TGTGCCAGCAGACCTACTTCAGGGGGTAATTCACCCCTCCACTTT. As protein: CASRPTSGGNSPLHF.

This clonotype appeared a single time. This chain connects TRBV7-9 to TRBJ2-1; D unclear. The length of the CDR3 is 12 residues. The germline V gene encodes CDR1 SEHNR and CDR2 FQNEAQ (reference sequence). V lost 7 bases to trimming and J lost 14 bases, with 18 bases between them. The CDR3 DNA sequence: TGTGCCAGCAACCCTAGTGTCAATAAGAAGTTCTTC. Translated: CASNPSVNKKFF.

As concerns this clonotype: This may be a read error, as it is one base from a much larger clone. The chain couples TRBV20-1 to TRBJ2-2; 7 nucleotides match TRBD2. The CDR3 runs 15 residues. Per germline, CDR1 DFQATT and CDR2 SNEGSKA (reference sequence). Germline trimming cut 0 bases from V and 3 bases from J; bases unmatched to any gene: 4. The CDR3 nucleotides read TGCAGTGCTAGAGATGCAGGACTAGACACCGGGGAGCTGTTTTTT. Translation gives CSARDAGLDTGELFF.

For this clonotype: This may arise from a read error, as a much more abundant clone is one base away. J is TRBJ2-3 and V is TRBV15; D possibly corresponds to TRBD2 (7 bases). The CDR3 sequence is 15 residues long. Germline values: CDR1 LNHNV, CDR2 YYDKDF (reference sequence). The CDR3 sequence is CATSTAGEGTDKQYF. Written as DNA, the CDR3 is TGTGCCACCAGCACCGCAGGGGAGGGCACAGATAAGCAGTATTTT.

This clonotype was detected many times. The V and J genes are TRBV7-8 and TRBJ1-5; TRBD1 matches 8 bases. The V gene end was trimmed by 5 bases and the J gene end by 3 bases; junction bases not matched to a gene: 6. Per the germline V gene, CDR1 is SGHVS and CDR2 is FQNEAQ. This CDR3 has 15 amino acids. The CDR3 region has the DNA TGTGCCAGCAGCGCATGGACAGGGAACAATCAGCCCCAGCATTTT. Encoded protein: CASSAWTGNNQPQHF. The whole variable domain, filled in from reference TRBV7-8 and TRBJ1-5, reads GAGVSQSPRYKVAKRGQDVALRCDPISGHVSLFWYQQALGQGPEFLTYFQNEAQLDKSGLPSDRFFAERPEGSVSTLKIQRTQQEDSAVYLCASSAWTGNNQPQHFGDGTRLSIL.

Concerning this clonotype itself: Because the CDR3 is missing its conserved closing phenylalanine or tryptophan, this is likely a read error. The rearrangement joins TRBV6-6 to TRBJ2-7; no definite D call. The V gene lost 4 bases and the J gene lost 3 bases, with 13 bases spanning the gap. From germline, CDR1 is MNHNY and CDR2 SVGAGI (reference sequence). The CDR3 has 14 residues. CDR3 in amino acids: CASSFVSWGYEQYI. The CDR3 bases are TGTGCCAGCAGTTTCGTTAGCTGGGGCTACGAGCAGTACATC.

Note on this clonotype: One junction end does not reproduce the germline sequence, and a read error may be involved. V and J are TRBV5-6 and TRBJ2-5; D gene unclear. CDR3 length: 16 amino acids. Germline lookup yields CDR1 SGHDT and CDR2 YYEEEE. The CDR3 here is CASSLWAERRQETRYF. In nucleotides, the CDR3 is TGTGCCAGCAGCTTGTGGGCGGAGCGCCGCCAAGAGACCCGGTACTTC.

Points on this clonotype: Being one base from a much bigger clone, this may be a read error. This chain connects TRBV20-1 to TRBJ2-4; 10 bases line up with TRBD1. The CDR3 covers 14 residues. Germline-derived CDR1 and CDR2 are DFQATT and SNEGSKA (reference sequence). The ends lost 4 bases at V and 6 bases at J; junction bases unmatched: 6. CDR3 residues: CSAKGQGVGNIQYF. Written as DNA, the CDR3 is TGCAGTGCTAAAGGACAGGGGGTGGGAAACATTCAGTACTTC.

This clonotype occurred once. Since a much larger clone is just one base distant, this may be a read error. The V call is TRBV6-6, the J call TRBJ2-5; 10 bases map to TRBD2. This CDR3 comprises 15 residues. Germline V gives CDR1 MNHNY, CDR2 SVGAGI (reference sequence). CDR3 region: CSSSYGAGGGETQYF. DNA for the CDR3: TGTTCCAGCAGTTACGGAGCGGGGGGGGGTGAGACCCAGTACTTC.

Remarks on this clonotype: The junction departs from germline at one end; a sequencing error may be responsible. The CDR3 reads CALSGDRASYNEQFF. CDR3 DNA sequence: TGTGCCTTGAGTGGGGACAGGGCCAGCTACAATGAGCAGTTCTTC. The rearrangement links TRBV30 to TRBJ2-1; 9 bases fit TRBD1. CDR3 length: 15 amino acids. From germline, CDR1 is GTSNPN and CDR2 SVGIG (reference sequence).

As to this clonotype: Just one base apart from a much larger clone, this may be a read error. The V and J genes are TRBV20-1 and TRBJ2-5, with D possibly matching TRBD2 (6 bases). The CDR3 covers 14 residues. The germline gives CDR1 DFQATT, CDR2 SNEGSKA (reference sequence). CDR3 DNA: TGCAATGCTACCAAACTAGCAGCCCAAGAGACCCAGTACTTC. Protein: CNATKLAAQETQYF.

This clonotype was counted many times. The V call is TRBV10-1, the J call TRBJ2-2, with D uncertain. V lost 3 bases to trimming and J lost 5 bases, with 7 bases between them. CDR3 length: 13 residues. Looked up from germline, CDR1 is WNHNN and CDR2 is SYGVQD (reference sequence). CDR3 amino acids: CASSDYLTGELFF. The CDR3 DNA is TGCGCCAGCAGTGATTACTTAACCGGGGAGCTGTTTTTT.

The chain couples TRBV5-6 to TRBJ1-6; possible D gene TRBD1, 5 bases. Germline-derived CDR1 and CDR2 are SGHDT and YYEEEE. V lost 1 base to trimming and J lost 6 bases, with 17 bases between them. The CDR3 has 17 amino acids. CDR3 sequence reads: CASSLTQGNWFNSPLHF. The CDR3 DNA reads as TGTGCCAGCAGCTTGACCCAGGGAAATTGGTTTAATTCACCCCTCCACTTT.

This clonotype was seen many times. This could be a read error, since a much larger clone is one nucleotide away. The V gene is TRBV11-2, the J gene TRBJ2-1, with 7 nucleotides matching TRBD1. The CDR3 is 15 residues long. V lost 2 bases, J lost 7 bases, and 8 bases stayed unmatched. Germline V lookup: CDR1 SGHAT, CDR2 FQNNGV. Written as DNA, the CDR3 is TGTGCCAGCAGCTTAACGACAGGGAAATCGAATGAGCAGTTCTTC. Its translation is CASSLTTGKSNEQFF.